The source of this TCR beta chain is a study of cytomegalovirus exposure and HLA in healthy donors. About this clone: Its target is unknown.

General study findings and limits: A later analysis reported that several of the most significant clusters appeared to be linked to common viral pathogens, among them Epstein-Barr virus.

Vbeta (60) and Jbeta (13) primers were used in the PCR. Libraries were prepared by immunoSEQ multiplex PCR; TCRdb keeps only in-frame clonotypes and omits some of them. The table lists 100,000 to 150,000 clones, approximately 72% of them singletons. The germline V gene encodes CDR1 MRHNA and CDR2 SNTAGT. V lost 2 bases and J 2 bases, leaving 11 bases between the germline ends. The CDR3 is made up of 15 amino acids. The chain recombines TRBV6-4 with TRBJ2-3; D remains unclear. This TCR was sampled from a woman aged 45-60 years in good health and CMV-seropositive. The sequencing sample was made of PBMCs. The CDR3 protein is CASSDGFHLTDTQYF. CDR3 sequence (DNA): TGTGCCAGCAGTGACGGCTTCCACCTCACAGATACGCAGTATTTT.